This T cell receptor beta chain is from a study of Graves' ophthalmopathy and Graves' hyperthyroidism. The CDR3 has 15 amino acids. Germline lookup yields CDR1 SGHVS and CDR2 FQNEAQ. V was pared by 1 base and J by 6 bases, with 13 bases between. Amplification of TCR beta CDR3 regions used RNA transcripts. Investigators did first-round RT-PCR with HTBI primers, then second-round multiplex PCR. TCRdb called the multiplex PCR reads again in MiXCR, with one record for every CDR3 protein. The sample has approximately 380,000 distinct CDR3 sequences; 20% to 25% are singletons. Points on this clonotype: No antigen is known for it.

If patients had other autoimmune diseases, uncontrolled infections, pregnancy or lactation, they were excluded. Study-wide results and limits: Most thyroid-expanded clonotypes exceeding 0.001 frequency were also found in blood.

The specimen was peripheral blood. The chain carries TRBV7-8 and TRBJ1-5; D gene ambiguous. The clonotype comes from a woman between 18 and 29 years old with stable Graves' hyperthyroidism. The CDR3 is CASSLGGGMFQPQHF. CDR3 DNA sequence: TGTGCCAGCAGCTTAGGGGGAGGCATGTTTCAGCCCCAGCATTTT.